The 22 T cell receptor beta chains reported below all come from one sample, sequenced in a study of regulatory T cells in long-lasting Graves disease. Arm-PCR of CDR3 regions with iRepertoire HTBI primers generated TCR beta libraries. TCRdb passed the multiplex PCR reads through MiXCR, listing each CDR3 protein once. The table has 400,000 to 500,000 distinct CDR3 sequences, 16% seen once. Stated time point: newly diagnosed GD, antithyroid drugs for less than 3 months. RNA from PBMCs was the source of the TCR library. The same specimen was also included in a second study, on T cells in Graves' hyperthyroidism and ophthalmopathy.

Sample: peripheral blood mononuclear cells (PBMCs), taken at new diagnosis, from a patient treated with antithyroid drugs. These receptor sequences come from a woman aged 18-35 years with Graves disease.

The sample holds a few counts of this clonotype. This chain connects TRBV28 to TRBJ2-7; 7 positions match TRBD1. Trimming took 4 bases from V and 1 from J; bases not matched to a gene: 10. Germline V gives CDR1 MDHEN, CDR2 SYDVKM. The CDR3 spans 16 residues. This CDR3 reads CASSSPTRQGSYEQYF. The CDR3 DNA sequence: TGTGCCAGCAGTTCCCCAACCCGACAGGGTTCCTACGAGCAGTACTTC. The full variable domain, in which reference TRBV28 and TRBJ2-7 provide the parts outside the CDR3, is DVKVTQSSRYLVKRTGEKVFLECVQDMDHENMFWYRQDPGLGLRLIYFSYDVKMKEKGDIPEGYSVSREKKERFSLILESASTNQTSMYLCASSSPTRQGSYEQYFGPGTRLTVT.

This clonotype has at least ten counts. The J gene is TRBJ2-5, the V gene TRBV7-9; D uncertain. The V and J ends lost 2 bases and 5 bases respectively, with 3 bases between them. Per the germline V gene, CDR1 is SEHNR and CDR2 is FQNEAQ (reference sequence). This CDR3 region has 11 residues. The CDR3 here is CASSLFETQYF. The CDR3 region has the DNA TGTGCCAGCAGCTTATTTGAGACCCAGTACTTC. Together with reference TRBV7-9 and TRBJ2-5, the CDR3 gives the full variable domain: DTGVSQNPRHKITKRGQNVTFRCDPISEHNRLYWYRQTLGQGPEFLTYFQNEAQLEKSRLLSDRFSAERPKGSFSTLEIQRTEQGDSAMYLCASSLFETQYFGPGTRLLVL.

This clonotype was seen at least ten times. The chain links TRBV27 to TRBJ2-1; D is ambiguous. CDR1 and CDR2 from the germline V gene are MNHEY and SMNVEV (reference sequence). Between the trimmed V and J ends, which lost 4 bases and 0 bases, there was a span of 10 bases. The CDR3 is 15 residues long. CDR3: CASSSTRISYNEQFF. DNA of the CDR3: TGTGCCAGCAGTTCCACACGGATCTCCTACAATGAGCAGTTCTTC.

This clonotype was seen many times. The CDR3 sequence: CASSLGEAGGYEQYF. The DNA for the CDR3 is TGTGCCAGCAGCTTGGGGGAAGCAGGGGGGTACGAGCAGTACTTC. V and J are TRBV11-1 and TRBJ2-7, with D perhaps matching TRBD1 (7 bases). The V end lost 3 bases, the J end lost 4 bases, and 16 bases lay between the germline ends. Per germline, CDR1 SGHAT and CDR2 FQDESV (reference sequence). This CDR3 contains 15 residues.

This clonotype came up many times. The chain carries TRBV12-3 or TRBV12-4 and TRBJ2-1; D not resolved. This CDR3 is 13 amino acids long. V lost 3 bases to trimming and J lost 6 bases, with 9 bases between them. CDR3 in DNA: TGTGCCAGCAGTTTTGATTTGGCCAATGAGCAGTTCTTC. Amino acid sequence: CASSFDLANEQFF.

In this sample, this clonotype turned up many times. The V and J genes are TRBV27 and TRBJ2-3, with D hard to call. This CDR3 has 17 amino acids. The V gene lost 5 bases and the J gene lost 11 bases, with 29 bases spanning the gap. The germline V gene has CDR1 MNHEY and CDR2 SMNVEV (reference sequence). The CDR3 sequence is CASSPHDLARDSLGQYF. The CDR3 DNA sequence: TGTGCCAGCAGTCCCCACGACCTGGCTAGAGACTCGCTCGGGCAGTATTTT.

This clonotype has ten or more counts. The rearrangement joins TRBV20-1 to TRBJ1-1; a weak D match, TRBD1 (5 bases). CDR1 is DFQATT, CDR2 SNEGSKA, per germline (reference sequence). The CDR3 is made up of 15 amino acids. The V gene lost 4 bases and the J gene lost 1 base, with 16 bases spanning the gap. The CDR3 coding sequence is TGCAGTGCTACCCAGACGGGGGTGGGGAACACTGAAGCTTTCTTT. This codes for CSATQTGVGNTEAFF.

This clonotype was seen at least ten times. The genes are TRBV5-6 and TRBJ1-1, with D tentatively TRBD1 (5 bases). This CDR3 contains 12 residues. Germline V gene sequence: CDR1 SGHDT, CDR2 YYEEEE. V was trimmed by 1 base and J by 8 bases, leaving 9 bases between them. The CDR3 is CASSLLGAEAFF. For the CDR3, the DNA is TGTGCCAGCAGCTTGCTAGGGGCAGAAGCTTTCTTT. The full variable domain, rest sourced from reference TRBV5-6 and TRBJ1-1, is DAGVTQSPTHLIKTRGQQVTLRCSPKSGHDTVSWYQQALGQGPQFIFQYYEEEERQRGNFPDRFSGHQFPNYSSELNVNALLLGDSALYLCASSLLGAEAFFGQGTRLTVV.

The chain couples TRBV5-8 to TRBJ1-6; 8 bases match TRBD1. Germline trimming cut 1 base from V and 7 bases from J; bases unmatched to any gene: 7. Per germline, CDR1 SGHTS and CDR2 YDEGEE. The CDR3 sequence is 16 residues long. The CDR3 DNA reads TGTGCCAGCAGCTTGATAGTCGGACAGGGAAATTCACCCCTCCACTTT. Its translation: CASSLIVGQGNSPLHF.

This clonotype was counted at least ten times. The rearrangement uses TRBV6-2 or TRBV6-3 and TRBJ2-2; D is ambiguous. Germline V lookup: CDR1 MNHEY, CDR2 SVGEGT. The CDR3 runs 12 residues. Trimming removed 2 bases at V and 6 bases at J, with 4 bases between. CDR3 in amino acids: CASSYHPGELFF. In DNA, the CDR3 is TGTGCCAGCAGTTACCACCCCGGGGAGCTGTTTTTT.

This clonotype has at least ten counts. The chain recombines TRBV3-1 with TRBJ1-3; D unresolved. Trimming stripped 0 bases from V and 15 bases from J, with 18 bases between. The germline gives CDR1 LGHDT, CDR2 YNNKEL (reference sequence). The CDR3 contains 14 residues. The DNA of the CDR3 is TGTGCCAGCAGCCAAGAAAGTAGGGCCCCGTCCCGATATTTT. Protein product: CASSQESRAPSRYF.

This clonotype was found many times. The chain has TRBV7-9 and TRBJ2-7; D call uncertain. V was pared by 5 bases and J by 5 bases, with 22 bases between. Germline CDR1 SEHNR, CDR2 FQNEAQ (reference sequence). The CDR3 is 16 amino acids. The CDR3 spells CASSPTGPTATDEQYF. CDR3 nucleotide sequence: TGTGCCAGCAGCCCAACGGGCCCCACCGCAACCGACGAGCAGTACTTC.

This clonotype has at least ten counts. The rearrangement joins TRBV29-1 to TRBJ2-1; the D is unclear. The ends were cut back, 5 bases at V and 4 bases at J, with 15 bases in the middle. The CDR3 covers 14 residues. Per germline, CDR1 SQVTM and CDR2 ANQGSEA. CDR3 sequence reads: CSVMVKSPYNEQFF. The CDR3 nucleotides are TGCAGCGTTATGGTAAAATCCCCATACAATGAGCAGTTCTTC.

The gene calls are TRBV11-3 and TRBJ1-1; the D gene is possibly TRBD1 (5 bases). The V gene lost 3 bases and the J gene lost 0 bases, with 8 bases spanning the gap. The germline CDR1 and CDR2 sequences are SGHNT and YENEEA. The CDR3 has 14 amino acids. The CDR3 DNA sequence: TGTGCCAGCAGCTTTGGACATATGAACACTGAAGCTTTCTTT. Translating it yields CASSFGHMNTEAFF.

In this sample, this clonotype turned up many times. This chain links TRBV7-2 with TRBJ2-7, with 13 bases aligning to TRBD2. Germline V CDR1 and CDR2: SGHTA, FQGNSA. The CDR3 runs to 14 residues. V gave up 6 bases and J gave up 6 bases; unmatched junction bases: 5. The CDR3 DNA reads as TGTGCCAGCAGGGAGGGACTAGCGGGACGCGAGCAGTACTTC. It encodes CASREGLAGREQYF.

This clonotype appeared a few times. V usage is TRBV27 and J usage is TRBJ2-7, with 10 bases matching TRBD2. Looked up from germline, CDR1 is MNHEY and CDR2 is SMNVEV (reference sequence). This CDR3 spans 17 amino acids. V lost 5 bases to trimming and J lost 7 bases; unmatched junction nucleotides: 17. CDR3 DNA: TGTGCCAGCAGTCCACGGACTAGCGGAAGCTCCTACAATGAGCAGTACTTC. The encoded protein is CASSPRTSGSSYNEQYF.

This clonotype has at least ten counts. This rearrangement joins TRBV7-2 to TRBJ2-1, with 9 bases aligning to TRBD1. J lost 7 bases, V lost 7 bases, and 8 bases had no gene match. CDR1 is SGHTA and CDR2 is FQGNSA in the germline V gene. The CDR3 covers 14 residues. CDR3 nucleotides: TGTGCCAGCACGCCCGGGACAGGGAGGAATGAGCAGTTCTTC. Translation gives CASTPGTGRNEQFF.

This clonotype was seen ten or more times. The J gene is TRBJ1-6, the V gene TRBV18, with no clear D. V was cut by 0 bases and J by 10 bases, with 10 bases left in between. The CDR3 is 14 amino acids. The germline V gene encodes CDR1 KGHSH and CDR2 LQKENI. Here the CDR3 DNA reads TGTGCCAGCTCACCACCAGGGTTTGGCTCACCCCTCCACTTT. As protein: CASSPPGFGSPLHF.

The chain carries TRBV4-1 and TRBJ2-1; tentative D call: TRBD2 (6 bases). This CDR3 comprises 16 residues. From germline, CDR1 is MGHRA and CDR2 YSYEKL. The V end lost 2 bases, the J end lost 7 bases, and 18 bases lay between the germline ends. CDR3 nucleotide sequence: TGCGCCAGCAGCCAACCCCAACGGGAGAGTAAGAATGAGCAGTTCTTC. Translated, it gives CASSQPQRESKNEQFF.

The chain is built from TRBV5-1 and TRBJ2-1, with TRBD2 matching over 11 bases. The V gene's germline CDR1 is SGHRS and CDR2 YFSETQ. V lost 4 bases to trimming and J lost 4 bases; unmatched junction nucleotides: 10. The CDR3 runs 17 residues. In DNA, the CDR3 is TGCGCCAGCAGCCTGGGTGGTAGCGGGAGGGATTACAATGAGCAGTTCTTC. This gives the protein CASSLGGSGRDYNEQFF.

The V call is TRBV6-2 or TRBV6-3, the J call TRBJ2-7; 7 bases are a match to TRBD2. This CDR3 contains 15 residues. V shed 5 bases and J 1 base; nucleotides not matched to a gene: 8. Germline CDR1 and CDR2: MNHEY and SVGEGT. The DNA of the CDR3 is TGTGCCAGCAGTGAATTTGTACTAGCGTCCTACGAGCAGTACTTC. It encodes CASSEFVLASYEQYF.

Turning to this clonotype: One base away lies a much larger clone, so this may be a sequencing read error. V gene TRBV7-2 combines with J gene TRBJ1-1; D gene uncertain. This CDR3 spans 13 amino acids. CDR1 is SGHTA and CDR2 is FQGNSA in the germline V gene. CDR3 nucleotide sequence: TGTGCCAGCAGATTAGTGTTACGGAGGCGAGCTTTCTTT. Protein: CASRLVLRRRAFF.